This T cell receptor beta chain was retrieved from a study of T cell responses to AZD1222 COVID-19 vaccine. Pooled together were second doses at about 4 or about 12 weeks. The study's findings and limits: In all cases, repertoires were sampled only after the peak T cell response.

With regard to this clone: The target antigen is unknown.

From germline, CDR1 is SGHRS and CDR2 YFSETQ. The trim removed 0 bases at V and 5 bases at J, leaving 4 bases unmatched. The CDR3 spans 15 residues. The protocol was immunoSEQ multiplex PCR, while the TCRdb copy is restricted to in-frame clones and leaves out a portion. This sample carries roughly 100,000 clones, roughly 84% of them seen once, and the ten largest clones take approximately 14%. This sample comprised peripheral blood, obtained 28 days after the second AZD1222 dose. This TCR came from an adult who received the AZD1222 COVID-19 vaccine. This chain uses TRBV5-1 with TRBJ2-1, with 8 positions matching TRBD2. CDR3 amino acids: CASSLGGGFNNEQFF. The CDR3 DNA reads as TGCGCCAGCAGCTTGGGCGGGGGGTTTAACAATGAGCAGTTCTTC.